The 8 T cell receptor beta chains below all came from one sample that was sequenced in a study of blood T cell repertoires in COVID-19. Assay: immunoSEQ multiplex PCR; the TCRdb copy retains only in-frame clones and omits some. The sample has roughly 200,000 clones; approximately 86% are singletons. Material for sequencing was PBMCs or T cells enriched from blood (not recorded which). The origin of the receptors is a woman aged 40 to 49 with acute COVID-19.

This rearrangement joins TRBV27 to TRBJ1-5; no definite D call. Trimming shortened V by 7 bases and J by 8 bases, and 18 bases separated the two germline ends. Germline assignment: CDR1 MNHEY and CDR2 SMNVEV (reference sequence). The length of the CDR3 is 14 residues. The CDR3 here is CASTSSGPGEPQHF. The DNA for the CDR3 is TGTGCCAGCACCTCGAGTGGGCCGGGAGAGCCCCAGCATTTT.

The chain uses TRBV9 and TRBJ1-6; D gene ambiguous. Trimming left V 4 bases short and J 9 bases short, with 14 bases between. The germline CDR1 and CDR2 sequences are SGDLS and YYNGEE. The CDR3 is 14 amino acids. The CDR3 protein is CASSPGRAGSPLHF. CDR3 in DNA: TGTGCCAGCAGCCCCGGTAGGGCGGGTTCACCCCTCCACTTT.

This chain connects TRBV28 to TRBJ1-2, with a tentative D call TRBD1 (6 bases). This CDR3 contains 10 residues. V was pared by 8 bases and J by 8 bases, with 9 bases between. Germline V CDR1 and CDR2: MDHEN, SYDVKM. In DNA form, the CDR3 reads TGTGCCAGCTCCAGGGGAGGCTACACCTTC. Translating it yields CASSRGGYTF.

This clone was detected a few times. The CDR3, as DNA: TGTGCCAGTAGCCTGACTGGGCAGGGTCCCTACGAGCAGTACTTC. Its protein product is CASSLTGQGPYEQYF. The V and J genes are TRBV19 and TRBJ2-7, with D possibly being TRBD1 (5 bases). Trimming pared 6 bases from V and 2 bases from J, leaving 17 bases between. The CDR3 totals 15 residues. CDR1 and CDR2 (germline): LNHDA, SQIVND (reference sequence).

This clone was counted a few times. The rearrangement joins TRBV24-1 to TRBJ2-7, with 9 bases lining up with TRBD1. Per the germline V gene, CDR1 is KGHDR and CDR2 is SFDVKD. The CDR3 sequence is 16 residues long. J gave up 3 bases and V 2 bases, and 7 bases lay outside the gene matches. CDR3 sequence: CATSDSRGTGHYEQYF. The CDR3, as DNA: TGTGCCACCAGTGATTCGCGCGGGACAGGGCACTACGAGCAGTACTTC.

The J gene is TRBJ2-7, the V gene TRBV2; D is ambiguous. Germline loops: CDR1 SNHLY, CDR2 FYNNEI. The V gene lost 1 base and the J gene lost 0 bases, with 10 bases spanning the gap. This CDR3 is 15 amino acids long. CDR3 bases: TGTGCCAGCAGTGAAGGGCCGCAGTCCTCCTACGAGCAGTACTTC. Residues: CASSEGPQSSYEQYF.

This rearrangement joins TRBV5-1 to TRBJ2-7, with a weak D call TRBD2 (6 bases). The V end lost 1 base, the J end lost 5 bases, and 22 bases lay between the germline ends. Looked up from germline, CDR1 is SGHRS and CDR2 is YFSETQ. This CDR3 has 17 residues. The CDR3 DNA follows: TGCGCCAGCAGCTTGCCCAGGGCTGGGGCCGGCGGGGACGAGCAGTACTTC. Translated, it gives CASSLPRAGAGGDEQYF.

The J gene is TRBJ2-1, the V gene TRBV7-8, with TRBD2 identical over 9 bases. The V segment lost 2 bases and the J segment 5 bases; nucleotides outside the gene matches: 7. The CDR3 extends over 16 amino acids. The germline CDR1 and CDR2 sequences are SGHVS and FQNEAQ. CDR3 nucleotides: TGTGCCAGCAGCTTAAGCGGGCTAGCGGGGCACAATGAGCAGTTCTTC. Its translation is CASSLSGLAGHNEQFF.